Included here is one TCR beta chain sequence, with context. What it binds is not known. Generated by immunoSEQ multiplex PCR, the TCRdb table keeps only in-frame clones and is missing some. Among about 12,000 clones listed, around 92% were seen once. Trimming removed 5 bases at V and 1 base at J, with 17 bases between. Germline V lookup: CDR1 SEHNR, CDR2 FQNEAQ (reference sequence). The CDR3 covers 17 residues. The record originates from a study of regulatory dendritic cells for organ transplantation. Findings and caveats of the study: Resting memory CD8+ T cells held the most alloreactive clonotypes.

CFSE-labeled sorted T cells met regulatory or mature dendritic cells for 4 to 6 days. FACS sorted CD4+ or CD8+ T cells into CD45RA+ naive and CD45RO+ memory. The V gene is TRBV7-9, the J gene TRBJ1-4; D perhaps matches TRBD1 (5 bases). Material: naive CD8+ T cells from blood cultured with regulatory dendritic cells. The subset is: CD45RA+ naive T cells. The sequence was obtained from a human donor in good health. CDR3 nucleotide sequence: TGTGCCAGCAGCGAGTGGACTGGTGACAGAACTAATGAAAAACTGTTTTTT. It codes for CASSEWTGDRTNEKLFF.